This TCR beta chain was captured by sequencing in a study of T cell changes during pregnancy in multiple sclerosis. This CDR3 is 13 amino acids long. Trimming left V 4 bases short and J 0 bases short, with 6 bases between. The germline gives CDR1 MGHRA, CDR2 YSYEKL. Libraries were prepared by immunoSEQ multiplex PCR; TCRdb keeps only in-frame clonotypes and omits some of them. The sample records more than 55,000 clones, around 94% being singletons. This TCR was recovered from a female donor with multiple sclerosis, enrolled in a pregnancy study. The rearrangement uses TRBV4-1 and TRBJ2-5, with a possible D match to TRBD1 (5 bases). The sample consisted of CD8+ T cells from peripheral blood mononuclear cells, taken after pregnancy. The CDR3 region has the DNA TGCGCCAGCAGCCCGGACAACCAAGAGACCCAGTACTTC. Translation gives CASSPDNQETQYF.